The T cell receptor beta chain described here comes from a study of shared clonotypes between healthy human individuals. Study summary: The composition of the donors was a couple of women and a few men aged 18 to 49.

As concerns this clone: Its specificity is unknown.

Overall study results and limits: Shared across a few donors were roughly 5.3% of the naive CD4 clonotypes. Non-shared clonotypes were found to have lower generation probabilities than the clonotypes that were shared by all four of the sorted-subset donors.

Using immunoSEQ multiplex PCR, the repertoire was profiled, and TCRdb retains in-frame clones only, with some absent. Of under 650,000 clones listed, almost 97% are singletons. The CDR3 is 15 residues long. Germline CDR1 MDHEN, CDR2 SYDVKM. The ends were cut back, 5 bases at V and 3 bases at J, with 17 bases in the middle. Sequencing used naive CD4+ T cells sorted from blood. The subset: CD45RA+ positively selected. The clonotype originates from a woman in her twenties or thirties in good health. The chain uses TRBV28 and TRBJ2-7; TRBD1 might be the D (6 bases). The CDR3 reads CASSDPGQTYYEQYF. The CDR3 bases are TGTGCCAGCAGTGACCCGGGACAAACATACTACGAGCAGTACTTC.